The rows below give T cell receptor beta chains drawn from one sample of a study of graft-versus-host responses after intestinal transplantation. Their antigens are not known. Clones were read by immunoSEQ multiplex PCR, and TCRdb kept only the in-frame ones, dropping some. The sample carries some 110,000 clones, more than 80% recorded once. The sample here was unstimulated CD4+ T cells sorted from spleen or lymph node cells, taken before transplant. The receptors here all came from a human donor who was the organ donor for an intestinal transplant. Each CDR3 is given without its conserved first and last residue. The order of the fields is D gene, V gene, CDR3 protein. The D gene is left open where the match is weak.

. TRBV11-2 ASRKAPTPGANVLT
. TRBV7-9 ASSLHVGTEAF
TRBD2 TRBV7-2 ASSAGTSGRPVEQY
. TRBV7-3 ASRSDRNTDTQY
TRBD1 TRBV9 ASSLGQGKDTQY
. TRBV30 AWSGGNYGYT
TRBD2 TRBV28 ASSSLAGESYNEQF
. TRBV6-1 ASSRDRNTEAF
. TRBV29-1 SVEEDFYNEQF
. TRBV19 ASSGSGADSYNEQF
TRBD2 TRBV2 ASSGAGVDNEQF
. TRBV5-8 ASSLDGLGEQY
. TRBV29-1 SVVASGPSYEQY
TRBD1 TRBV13 ASSHRTRDRAIWEQY
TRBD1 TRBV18 ASSLRADRAQNTGELF
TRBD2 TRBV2 ASSFILAGGYNEQF
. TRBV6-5 ASGARQGQETQY
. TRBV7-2 ASRPHTRDGYT
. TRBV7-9 ASSRDPGDTQY
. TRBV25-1 ASSDPRAGPEAF
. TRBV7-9 ASSLGPDGTQY
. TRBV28 ASTFASSGAGANVLT
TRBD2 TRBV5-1 ASSWTSGSFYEQY
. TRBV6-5 ASSYDGRGYGYT
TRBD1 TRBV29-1 SVTDRVTRYTQY
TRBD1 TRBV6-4 ASSRTGGLQETQY
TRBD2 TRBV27 ASRYQLAGAYEQY
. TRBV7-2 ASTPSAGNFYEQY
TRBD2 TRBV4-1 ASSQDQASGRAYNEQF
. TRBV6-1 ASRQPPGELF
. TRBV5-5 ASSLTNTDTQY
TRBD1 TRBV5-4 ASSLAGTGTYEQY
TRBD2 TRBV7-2 ASSSFLAGGPETQY
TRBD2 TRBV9 ASSFRLAGGDNEQF
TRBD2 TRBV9 ASSIIAGGRDEQF
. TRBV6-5 ASSYSKSGANVLT
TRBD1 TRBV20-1 SATPDRQAF
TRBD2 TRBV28 ASRGRLAGVDTQY
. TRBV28 ASSLRTQGGEKLF
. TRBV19 ASSITVGEEQPQH
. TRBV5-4 ASSLGGSGSSYEQY
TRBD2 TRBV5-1 ASSLLAGARVGELF
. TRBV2 ASSKPLSSDEQF
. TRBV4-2 ASSQELAPRKF
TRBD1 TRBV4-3 ASSPDRGTDLLNTEAF
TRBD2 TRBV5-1 ASSPGAGGGTDTQY
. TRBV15 VTSRFSPMNDNEQF
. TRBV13 ASSLSHGPRDENSPLH
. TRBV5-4 ASSFPIWTGYT
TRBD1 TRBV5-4 ASRRQGNYGYT